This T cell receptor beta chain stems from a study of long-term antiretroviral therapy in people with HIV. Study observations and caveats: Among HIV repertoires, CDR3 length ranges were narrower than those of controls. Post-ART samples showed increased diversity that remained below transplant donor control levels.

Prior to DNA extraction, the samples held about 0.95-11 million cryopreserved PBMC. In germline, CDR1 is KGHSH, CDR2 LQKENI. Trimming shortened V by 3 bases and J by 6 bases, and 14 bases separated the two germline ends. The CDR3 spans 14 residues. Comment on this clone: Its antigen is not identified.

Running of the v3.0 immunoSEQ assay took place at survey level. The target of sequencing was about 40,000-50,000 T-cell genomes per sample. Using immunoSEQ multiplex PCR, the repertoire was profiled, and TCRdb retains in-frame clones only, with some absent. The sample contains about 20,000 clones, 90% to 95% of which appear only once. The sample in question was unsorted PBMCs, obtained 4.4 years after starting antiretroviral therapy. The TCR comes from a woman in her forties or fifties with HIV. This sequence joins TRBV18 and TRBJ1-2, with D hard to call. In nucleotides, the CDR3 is TGTGCCAGCTCACCTATTGACACCTCCAATGGCTACACCTTC. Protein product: CASSPIDTSNGYTF.